The T cell receptor (beta chain) described here comes from a study of T-cell reconstitution after alpha-beta-depleted transplantation in children. The CDR3 is made up of 17 amino acids. V gave up 2 bases and J gave up 4 bases; unmatched junction bases: 12. Germline CDR1 and CDR2: KGHSH and LQKENI. The sample holds a few counts of this clonotype. Library preparation (for TCRbeta) was performed with unique molecular identifiers. Using its own MiXCR run on the PCR reads, TCRdb lists one record per CDR3 protein. In the table there are 490,000 or so distinct CDR3 sequences, around 12% of which are singletons.

Specimen: PBMCs from the stem cell graft donor, collected from the stem cell graft. The V call is TRBV18, the J call TRBJ1-1; 8 bases map to TRBD1. This sequence was found in a human donor who donated a stem cell graft to a child with combined immunodeficiency. CDR3 in amino acids: CASSPVGGTGAFTEAFF. Here the CDR3 DNA reads TGTGCCAGCTCACCAGTTGGCGGGACAGGTGCATTCACTGAAGCTTTCTTT.